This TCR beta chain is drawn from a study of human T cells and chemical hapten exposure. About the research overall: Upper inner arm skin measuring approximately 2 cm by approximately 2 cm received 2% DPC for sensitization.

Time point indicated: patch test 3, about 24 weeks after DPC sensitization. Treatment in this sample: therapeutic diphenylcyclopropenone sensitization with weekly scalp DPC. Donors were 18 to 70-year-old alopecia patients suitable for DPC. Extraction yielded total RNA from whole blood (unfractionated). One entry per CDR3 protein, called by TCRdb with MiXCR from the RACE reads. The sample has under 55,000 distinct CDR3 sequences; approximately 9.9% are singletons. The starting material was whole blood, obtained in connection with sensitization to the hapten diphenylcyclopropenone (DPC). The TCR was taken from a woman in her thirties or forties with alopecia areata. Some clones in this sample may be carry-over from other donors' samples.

The CDR3 loop reads CASSQDPQGAVSPLHF. As DNA, the CDR3 is TGTGCCAGCAGCCAAGATCCGCAGGGGGCCGTTTCACCCCTCCACTTT. The chain couples TRBV4-2 to TRBJ1-6; 8 bases are a match to TRBD1. Germline-derived CDR1 and CDR2 are LGHNA and YNFKEQ. V dropped 0 bases and J dropped 9; count of bases not matched to a gene: 7. The CDR3 contains 16 residues.